This is a list of T cell receptor beta chains from one sample in a study. TCRdb itself ran the 5' RACE reads through MiXCR, one entry per CDR3 protein. The sample includes 2,500 to 3,500 distinct CDR3 sequences, 6.5% to 7% of them seen just once. Sample: total memory T cells from blood PBMCs. The receptors originated from a female donor with HIV. Each CDR3 is given with its conserved first and last residue. D genes are given only for firm matches. Some rows have no size entry. The others give once, few or many, or a class for an expanded clone.

V gene	J gene	D gene	clone size	CDR3 protein	CDR3 DNA
TRBV6-1	TRBJ1-4	.	medium-sized	CASRQVWNEKLFF	TGTGCCAGCAGACAGGTGTGGAATGAAAAACTGTTTTTT
TRBV29-1	TRBJ1-1	.	.	CSVEAKDWRTEAFF	TGCAGCGTTGAAGCTAAGGATTGGAGGACTGAAGCTTTCTTT
TRBV30	TRBJ1-6	.	medium-sized	CASMGTAYNSPLHF	TGTGCCTCCATGGGGACCGCTTATAATTCACCCCTCCACTTT
TRBV30	TRBJ1-1	.	medium-sized	CAFFPRGSTEAFF	TGTGCCTTCTTTCCAAGGGGAAGCACTGAAGCTTTCTTT
TRBV20-1	TRBJ1-1	.	.	CSARGATVVEAFF	TGCAGTGCTAGGGGTGCTACAGTTGTCGAAGCTTTCTTT
TRBV13	TRBJ1-2	.	.	CASSPPGGYGYTF	TGTGCCAGCAGCCCGCCCGGGGGCTATGGCTACACCTTC
TRBV12-2	TRBJ2-3	.	few	CASRFYRLAGPAPTDTQYF	TGTGCAAGTCGCTTTTACCGACTAGCGGGCCCGGCCCCCACAGATACGCAGTATTTT
TRBV29-1	TRBJ1-2	.	large	CSVEGQAANYGYTF	TGCAGCGTTGAGGGGCAGGCTGCTAACTATGGCTACACCTTC
TRBV7-9	TRBJ1-1	.	medium-sized	CASSLLGAVNTEAFF	TGTGCCAGCAGCTTGCTAGGGGCGGTGAACACTGAAGCTTTCTTT
TRBV5-4	TRBJ2-4	TRBD1	.	CASSLAGQGPKAKNIQYF	TGTGCCAGCAGCTTGGCTGGACAGGGTCCTAAGGCCAAAAACATTCAGTACTTC
TRBV15	TRBJ1-2	.	large	CATSRDQGGGYTF	TGTGCCACCAGCAGAGATCAAGGAGGCGGCTACACCTTC
TRBV15	TRBJ2-1	.	.	CATTRVGGINEQFF	TGTGCCACCACCCGCGTGGGCGGAATCAATGAGCAGTTCTTC
TRBV7-9	TRBJ1-1	.	medium-sized	CASSLSTGNTEAFF	TGTGCCAGCAGCTTATCAACAGGGAACACTGAAGCTTTCTTT
TRBV11-3	TRBJ2-1	TRBD1	.	CASSGGQGRFAYNEQFF	TGTGCCAGCAGCGGGGGACAGGGGAGGTTTGCCTACAATGAGCAGTTCTTC
TRBV4-3	TRBJ2-3	.	medium-sized	CASSRTQGSTDTQYF	TGCGCCAGCAGCCGCACCCAGGGCAGCACAGATACGCAGTATTTT
TRBV10-3	TRBJ1-1	TRBD1	.	CAIRTGNTEAFF	TGTGCCATCCGGACAGGGAACACTGAAGCTTTCTTT
TRBV30	TRBJ1-6	.	large	CAWSKGLGDISSYNSPLHF	TGTGCCTGGAGTAAGGGTTTGGGGGACATCAGCTCCTATAATTCACCCCTCCACTTT
TRBV11-2	TRBJ2-1	TRBD1	few	CASSLDRSNEQFF	TGTGCCAGCAGCCTGGACAGGTCGAATGAGCAGTTCTTC
TRBV30	TRBJ2-5	.	medium-sized	CAASPPEQGWETQYF	TGTGCCGCCTCCCCACCGGAACAGGGCTGGGAGACCCAGTACTTC
TRBV20-1	TRBJ1-2	TRBD1	medium-sized	CSAPINTGAYGYTF	TGCAGTGCTCCGATAAATACAGGGGCCTATGGCTACACCTTC
TRBV4-3	TRBJ1-6	TRBD1	.	CASSQGDSWGRPLHF	TGCGCCAGCAGCCAAGGGGACAGTTGGGGTAGACCCCTCCACTTT
TRBV11-2	TRBJ1-4	.	few	CASSQRGDLQGKLFF	TGTGCCAGCAGCCAGAGGGGAGACCTACAGGGAAAGCTGTTTTTT
TRBV2	TRBJ1-4	.	medium-sized	CASSTQFMPPEKLFF	TGTGCCAGCAGTACCCAGTTTATGCCACCTGAAAAACTGTTTTTT
TRBV7-9	TRBJ1-2	TRBD1	few	CASSSDTGTGGYGYTF	TGTGCCAGCAGCTCCGACACCGGGACAGGGGGTTATGGCTACACCTTC
TRBV30	TRBJ2-1	TRBD2	medium-sized	CAWSKAGGGAGEQFF	TGTGCCTGGAGTAAGGCGGGCGGGGGGGCCGGTGAGCAGTTCTTC
TRBV3-1	TRBJ1-2	TRBD1	few	CASSQATGRRYYGYTF	TGTGCCAGCAGCCAAGCGACAGGGAGGAGGTACTATGGCTACACCTTC
TRBV7-6	TRBJ1-1	.	medium-sized	CASSQKQNLNTEAFF	TGTGCCAGCAGCCAGAAACAGAACCTGAACACTGAAGCTTTCTTT
TRBV6-1	TRBJ2-1	.	few	CASSRDFYNEQFF	TGTGCCAGCAGTAGGGACTTTTACAATGAGCAGTTCTTC
TRBV11-3	TRBJ2-1	.	medium-sized	CASSLGQGNNEQFF	TGTGCCAGCAGCCTGGGGCAGGGAAACAATGAGCAGTTCTTC
TRBV30	TRBJ1-5	TRBD1	medium-sized	CAWRGQGVSQPQHF	TGTGCCTGGAGGGGACAGGGGGTCAGTCAGCCCCAGCATTTT
TRBV4-1	TRBJ1-6	.	few	CASSPGDDSPLHF	TGCGCCAGCAGCCCCGGGGACGATTCACCCCTCCACTTT
TRBV12-5	TRBJ1-1	TRBD1	few	CASASRTGGAFF	TGTGCTAGTGCCTCGAGGACAGGGGGGGCTTTCTTT
TRBV2	TRBJ2-4	.	.	CASSPGPAQDIQYF	TGTGCCAGCAGCCCCGGGCCAGCACAAGACATTCAGTACTTC
TRBV11-3	TRBJ1-5	.	few	CASRRANDQPQHF	TGTGCCAGCAGGAGGGCTAACGATCAGCCCCAGCATTTT
TRBV19	TRBJ1-4	.	.	CASSITRAANEKLFF	TGTGCCAGTAGTATTACCAGGGCGGCTAATGAAAAACTGTTTTTT
TRBV6-1	TRBJ2-3	.	medium-sized	CASSEGVAAASEDTQYF	TGTGCCAGCAGTGAAGGGGTGGCAGCGGCCTCGGAAGATACGCAGTATTTT
TRBV7-2	TRBJ1-1	TRBD1	.	CASSKDRGLTEAFF	TGTGCCAGCAGTAAGGACAGGGGGCTTACTGAAGCTTTCTTT
TRBV30	TRBJ2-6	.	medium-sized	CAWQGWPSGANVLTF	TGTGCCTGGCAGGGGTGGCCCTCTGGGGCCAACGTCCTGACTTTC
TRBV10-3	TRBJ2-1	.	.	CATRGQGGWNEQFF	TGTGCCACACGGGGGCAGGGTGGTTGGAATGAGCAGTTCTTC
TRBV15	TRBJ1-3	.	medium-sized	CATSRDFGRAGNTIYF	TGTGCCACCAGCAGAGATTTCGGGAGGGCTGGAAACACCATATATTTT
TRBV3-1	TRBJ1-2	.	medium-sized	CATARGTGYTF	TGTGCCACCGCCCGGGGAACTGGCTACACCTTC
TRBV6-5	TRBJ2-1	TRBD2	few	CASSSSLPSGGYNEQFF	TGTGCCAGCAGTTCCTCTCTCCCTAGCGGGGGGTACAATGAGCAGTTCTTC
TRBV6-1	TRBJ1-2	.	.	CASREHQSYGYTF	TGTGCCAGCAGGGAACACCAGAGCTATGGCTACACCTTC
TRBV7-2	TRBJ1-2	.	medium-sized	CASSFPDTGKVTF	TGTGCCAGCAGCTTCCCGGACACGGGAAAAGTTACCTTC
TRBV19	TRBJ1-1	.	few	CASSFSQGPTEAFF	TGTGCCAGTAGCTTCTCCCAAGGACCCACTGAAGCTTTCTTT
TRBV10-3	TRBJ1-2	.	medium-sized	CAISPPLGQGSYGYTF	TGTGCCATCAGTCCTCCATTGGGGCAGGGATCCTATGGCTACACCTTC
TRBV9	TRBJ2-1	.	medium-sized	CASSVGEQGGYNEQFF	TGTGCCAGCAGCGTAGGAGAACAGGGAGGGTACAATGAGCAGTTCTTC
TRBV30	TRBJ1-1	.	medium-sized	CAWSAFTGSTEAFF	TGTGCCTGGAGTGCCTTCACAGGATCTACTGAAGCTTTCTTT
TRBV30	TRBJ1-2	.	.	CAWDETVYGYTF	TGTGCCTGGGATGAGACAGTCTATGGCTACACCTTC
TRBV12-3/TRBV12-4	TRBJ1-5	TRBD1	medium-sized	CASSITGGRQPQHF	TGTGCCAGCAGTATCACAGGGGGCCGGCAGCCCCAGCATTTT